This T cell receptor beta chain was identified in a study of T cells after posttransplantation cyclophosphamide. The table lists this clone with a few counts. Germline lookup yields CDR1 MDHEN and CDR2 SYDVKM. V was shortened by 3 bases and J by 1 base, with 9 bases between the two germline ends. CDR3 length: 14 residues. Cyclophosphamide on days +3 and +4 followed busulfan-fludarabine conditioning and a marrow graft. Data came from immunoSEQ multiplex PCR; TCRdb stores just in-frame clones and leaves some out. The table has about 11,000 clones, roughly 80% seen once. V usage is TRBV28 and J usage is TRBJ2-5; D may be TRBD1 (5 bases). Sequenced material: PBMCs, taken after allogeneic stem cell transplant with posttransplant cyclophosphamide. This TCR derives from a female patient aged 50-60 years who received an allogeneic stem cell transplant from a related donor, was CMV-positive, and had no GVHD. Part of the T cells may come from the graft donor. Written as DNA, the CDR3 is TGTGCCAGCAGTTTGTCACAGGTCCAAGAGACCCAGTACTTC. Protein sequence: CASSLSQVQETQYF.